This TCR beta chain was observed in a study of tumor and adjacent non-tumor tissue in lung cancer. The CDR3 extends over 14 amino acids. Trimming cost V 0 bases and J 3 bases, with 12 bases left between them. Per germline, CDR1 DFQATT and CDR2 SNEGSKA (reference sequence). This sample's RNA came from whole unsorted tissue. TCRbeta libraries were built with three rounds of nested PCR, modified from ARM-PCR. MiXCR was run by TCRdb on the multiplex PCR reads, yielding one entry per CDR3 protein. This table has some 99,000 distinct CDR3 sequences, more than 70% appearing once. This clonotype was recorded many times.

The clonotype comes from a woman aged 55-75 years with non-small cell lung cancer. Input material: lung tumor tissue. The rearrangement joins TRBV20-1 to TRBJ2-7, with a possible D match to TRBD1 (5 bases). The CDR3 DNA follows: TGCAGTGCTAGAGATGGAGCCAGGGACTACGAGCAGTACTTC. Translated, it gives CSARDGARDYEQYF.